The present T cell receptor beta chain was sequenced within a study of T cells in Graves' hyperthyroidism and ophthalmopathy. The CDR3 has 16 residues. Trimming at V came to 0 bases and at J to 4 bases, leaving 5 bases not matched to a gene. Germline V gene data show CDR1 as ENHRY and CDR2 as SYGVKD. This clonotype has just a few counts. If no ophthalmopathy progression occurred within 18 months, Graves' hyperthyroidism was stable. PBMCs were collected from a roughly 9.7 ml volume of fresh peripheral blood. The investigators amplified TCR beta CDR3 regions from RNA transcripts. HTBI primers were used for first-round RT-PCR of the TCR CDR3. MiXCR was run by TCRdb on the multiplex PCR reads, yielding one entry per CDR3 protein. The repertoire holds about 210,000 distinct CDR3 sequences, with roughly 17% as singletons.

Sequenced input: blood. The receptor's source is a middle-aged man with Graves' hyperthyroidism. V gene TRBV10-3 combines with J gene TRBJ2-5; TRBD2 matches 10 bases. CDR3 residues: CAISESGRLAGETQYF. CDR3 sequence (DNA): TGTGCCATCAGTGAGTCGGGAAGACTAGCGGGAGAGACCCAGTACTTC.